This record covers a single TCR beta chain. The length of the CDR3 is 13 residues. V was clipped by 4 bases and J by 2 bases, with 7 bases between them. Germline V gene lookup returns CDR1 SGHTA and CDR2 FQGTGA. The data stem from a study of ipilimumab plus nivolumab after autologous stem cell transplantation. Overall study context: The DLBCL group included primary refractory and relapsed cases.

Patients received nivolumab 3 mg/kg at weeks 1, 4, 7, 10, then fortnightly to week 26. Data came from immunoSEQ multiplex PCR; TCRdb stores just in-frame clones and leaves some out. The sample lists over 80,000 clones; 83% were seen once. Sample: PBMCs, taken in a trial of ipilimumab plus nivolumab as post-transplant consolidation. J is TRBJ2-3 and V is TRBV7-3; possible D gene TRBD2, 5 bases. The TCR was taken from a male donor with diffuse large B-cell lymphoma. CDR3 coding DNA: TGTGCCAGCAGCTCTGACTACACAGATACGCAGTATTTT. Its protein product is CASSSDYTDTQYF. The whole variable domain, filled in from reference TRBV7-3 and TRBJ2-3, reads GAGVSQTPSNKVTEKGKYVELRCDPISGHTALYWYRQSLGQGPEFLIYFQGTGAADDSGLPNDRFFAVRPEGSVSTLKIQRTERGDSAVYLCASSSDYTDTQYFGPGTRLTVL.